The rows below give T cell receptor beta chains drawn from one sample of a study of T cell responses to AZD1222 COVID-19 vaccine. Sequencing was performed with immunoSEQ multiplex PCR; in TCRdb, only in-frame clones are kept and a portion is missing. The sample shows around 110,000 clones, about 85% of them seen only once. Sequencing used peripheral blood, obtained on day 0 of AZD1222 vaccination. The receptor set was obtained from an adult in good health. The CDR3 runs from the conserved cysteine through the conserved F or W. The D gene is left open where the match is weak. Some rows mark clone size as missing; the rest say once, few, many or name a class of expanded clone.

CDR3,DNA,J,D,size,V
CASRGSGSSDEQYF,TGTGCCAGCAGGGGTAGCGGGAGTAGCGACGAGCAGTACTTC,TRBJ2-7,TRBD2,NA,TRBV9
CASSFATGGAYNEQFF,TGCGCCAGCAGCTTCGCTACAGGGGGCGCGTACAATGAGCAGTTCTTC,TRBJ2-1,TRBD1,NA,TRBV5-1
CASSPGTSNYGYTF,TGTGCCAGCTCACCAGGGACTTCTAACTATGGCTACACCTTC,TRBJ1-2,NA,NA,TRBV18
CASSQGPGANEQFF,TGCGCCAGCAGCCAAGGTCCGGGGGCGAATGAGCAGTTCTTC,TRBJ2-1,NA,NA,TRBV4-3
CASSYSGGRGTEAFF,TGTGCCAGCAGTTACTCGGGGGGTAGGGGCACTGAAGCTTTCTTT,TRBJ1-1,NA,NA,TRBV6-6
CASSEGTSVTGELFF,TGTGCCAGCAGTGAAGGGACATCGGTCACCGGGGAGCTGTTTTTT,TRBJ2-2,NA,NA,TRBV6-4
CASSPGEHPTLLDQPQHF,TGTGCCAGCAGCCCTGGGGAACATCCTACTCTATTAGATCAGCCCCAGCATTTT,TRBJ1-5,NA,NA,TRBV7-3
CATSDAGLRGELFF,TGTGCCACCAGTGATGCGGGACTTCGCGGGGAGCTGTTTTTT,TRBJ2-2,NA,NA,TRBV24-1
CASSIGLAGGPNTGELFF,TGTGCCAGCAGCATCGGACTAGCGGGGGGTCCAAACACCGGGGAGCTGTTTTTT,TRBJ2-2,TRBD2,NA,TRBV7-9
CASSKGSGETQYF,TGTGCCAGCAGTAAGGGATCAGGAGAGACCCAGTACTTC,TRBJ2-5,NA,NA,TRBV5-4
CASSQLLAGASTDTQYF,TGTGCCAGCAGCCAGTTACTAGCGGGAGCGAGCACAGATACGCAGTATTTT,TRBJ2-3,TRBD2,NA,TRBV3-1/TRBV3-2
CASMNVRDGNQPQHF,TGTGCCAGCATGAACGTCCGGGACGGGAATCAGCCCCAGCATTTT,TRBJ1-5,NA,once,TRBV6-5
CASSRQGAPEAFF,TGTGCCAGCAGCCGCCAGGGGGCGCCGGAAGCTTTCTTT,TRBJ1-1,TRBD1,once,TRBV11-1
CASSPSGGTGNQPQHF,TGTGCCAGCAGCCCGTCTGGGGGGACAGGAAATCAGCCCCAGCATTTT,TRBJ1-5,TRBD1,NA,TRBV7-9
CASSKGLDFSGDTQYF,TGTGCCAGCAGTAAGGGACTAGATTTCTCCGGAGATACGCAGTATTTT,TRBJ2-3,TRBD2,NA,TRBV27
CASGTLRGEQYF,TGTGCCAGCGGCACTTTACGAGGTGAGCAGTACTTC,TRBJ2-7,NA,few,TRBV12-3/TRBV12-4
CASSRDRLGTTNEKLFF,TGTGCCAGCAGCCGGGACAGGTTAGGAACAACTAATGAAAAACTGTTTTTT,TRBJ1-4,TRBD1,NA,TRBV2
CASSRRQRNQPQHF,TGTGCCAGTAGTCGGCGACAACGCAATCAGCCCCAGCATTTT,TRBJ1-5,NA,NA,TRBV19
CASSRHKPEATNEKLFF,TGTGCCAGCAGTAGGCACAAGCCGGAAGCAACTAATGAAAAACTGTTTTTT,TRBJ1-4,NA,once,TRBV28
CASSEGTGYYGYTF,TGTGCCAGCAGTGAGGGGACAGGGTACTATGGCTACACCTTC,TRBJ1-2,TRBD1,NA,TRBV25-1
CASRLTGAVYF,TGTGCCAGCAGACTTACAGGGGCCGTCTACTTC,TRBJ2-5,TRBD1,NA,TRBV12-3/TRBV12-4
CSVAPGDGSPLHF,TGCAGCGTTGCCCCAGGGGACGGATCACCCCTCCACTTT,TRBJ1-6,NA,NA,TRBV29-1
CASSPPSGTQYF,TGTGCCAGCAGCCCGCCGTCAGGAACGCAGTATTTT,TRBJ2-3,NA,NA,TRBV7-2
CAWIGTEAFF,TGTGCCTGGATCGGGACTGAAGCTTTCTTT,TRBJ1-1,NA,NA,TRBV30
CASSESARIGDTQYF,TGTGCCAGCAGTGAGTCAGCACGTATCGGAGATACGCAGTATTTT,TRBJ2-3,NA,NA,TRBV25-1
CASSLLQTSMMSPLHF,TGTGCCAGCAGCTTATTACAGACCTCAATGATGTCACCCCTCCACTTT,TRBJ1-6,NA,NA,TRBV7-9
CASSLTSGGPNEQFF,TGTGCCAGTAGCCTCACTAGCGGGGGGCCCAATGAGCAGTTCTTC,TRBJ2-1,TRBD2,few,TRBV19
CSVRGTSTPHQETQYF,TGCAGCGTCCGGGGGACATCCACACCCCACCAAGAGACCCAGTACTTC,TRBJ2-5,NA,NA,TRBV29-1
CASSDSPGSGELFF,TGTGCCAGCAGTGACTCTCCGGGATCCGGGGAGCTGTTTTTT,TRBJ2-2,NA,NA,TRBV6-4
CASRPGDTAYGYTF,TGTGCCAGCAGGCCAGGGGATACTGCCTATGGCTACACCTTC,TRBJ1-2,NA,NA,TRBV2
CASSLTGLAGRNEQFF,TGTGCCAGCAGCTTAACCGGACTAGCGGGACGCAATGAGCAGTTCTTC,TRBJ2-1,TRBD2,NA,TRBV7-2
CASSLIGTGDEKLFF,TGTGCCAGCAGTTTAATCGGGACAGGGGATGAAAAACTGTTTTTT,TRBJ1-4,TRBD1,NA,TRBV28
CASSVEGTGLYGYTF,TGTGCCAGCAGCGTAGAAGGGACAGGCTTATATGGCTACACCTTC,TRBJ1-2,TRBD1,NA,TRBV9
CASSYQGVNQPQHF,TGTGCCAGCAGCTACCAGGGGGTGAATCAGCCCCAGCATTTT,TRBJ1-5,TRBD1,NA,TRBV5-4
CASSVGHLVGTEQYF,TGTGCCAGCAGTGTAGGACACCTGGTAGGAACCGAGCAGTACTTC,TRBJ2-7,NA,few,TRBV2
CASSLLSPGGSEQYF,TGTGCCAGCAGCTTACTAAGCCCCGGAGGGAGCGAGCAGTACTTC,TRBJ2-7,NA,few,TRBV7-9
CASSSTGGPNTEAFF,TGTGCCAGCAGCTCCACAGGGGGGCCGAACACTGAAGCTTTCTTT,TRBJ1-1,TRBD1,NA,TRBV7-3
CATRGVGYGYTF,TGTGCCACCCGGGGGGTAGGCTATGGCTACACCTTC,TRBJ1-2,NA,NA,TRBV6-5
CASSLTSGRSNEQYF,TGTGCCAGCAGCTTAACTAGCGGGAGATCTAACGAGCAGTACTTC,TRBJ2-7,TRBD2,NA,TRBV7-9
CASSLGHFKTQYF,TGTGCCAGCAGTTTAGGGCATTTTAAGACCCAGTACTTC,TRBJ2-5,NA,few,TRBV27